This entry lists 10 T cell receptor beta chains sequenced from one sample in a study of T cells in Graves' hyperthyroidism and ophthalmopathy. From RNA transcripts, TCR beta CDR3 regions were amplified. HTBI primers drove first-round RT-PCR of the TCR CDR3. From the multiplex PCR reads, TCRdb called clonotypes with MiXCR, one entry per CDR3 protein. The sample lists over 150,000 distinct CDR3 sequences, roughly a sixth occurring once. Input material: blood. The source of these receptors is a woman in her forties or fifties with Graves' hyperthyroidism.

This clonotype was detected many times. The rearrangement joins TRBV20-1 to TRBJ2-7; D perhaps matches TRBD2 (5 bases). Germline V lookup: CDR1 DFQATT, CDR2 SNEGSKA (reference sequence). V dropped 2 bases and J dropped 0 bases, with 8 bases sitting between them. This CDR3 region has 13 residues. CDR3: CSARLGSSYEQYF. For the CDR3, the DNA is TGCAGTGCTAGACTGGGGAGCTCCTACGAGCAGTACTTC.

In this sample, this clonotype turned up many times. The chain joins TRBV28 to TRBJ1-5, with D possibly being TRBD1 (5 bases). With 2 bases removed from V and 1 base from J, the gap between germline ends came to 9 bases. This CDR3 has 15 amino acids. The germline gives CDR1 MDHEN, CDR2 SYDVKM. CDR3 loop: CASSLLDRSNQPQHF. CDR3 sequence (DNA): TGTGCCAGCAGTTTACTCGACAGAAGCAATCAGCCCCAGCATTTT. The full variable domain, completed using reference TRBV28 and TRBJ1-5, is DVKVTQSSRYLVKRTGEKVFLECVQDMDHENMFWYRQDPGLGLRLIYFSYDVKMKEKGDIPEGYSVSREKKERFSLILESASTNQTSMYLCASSLLDRSNQPQHFGDGTRLSIL.

The rearrangement uses TRBV6-2 or TRBV6-3 and TRBJ2-3; a possible D gene is TRBD2 (5 bases). V gave up 7 bases and J gave up 4 bases, with 12 bases separating them. In germline, CDR1 is MNHEY, CDR2 SVGEGT. The CDR3 spans 13 residues. The CDR3 sequence: CASTRTGADTQYF. The CDR3 nucleotides read TGTGCCAGCACCAGGACTGGCGCAGATACGCAGTATTTT.

In this sample, this clonotype turned up many times. The gene calls are TRBV27 and TRBJ2-7; tentatively, D is TRBD2 (5 bases). The CDR3 sequence is 13 residues long. Trimming took 5 bases from V and 7 from J, leaving 15 bases between them. CDR1 MNHEY and CDR2 SMNVEV come from the germline V gene (reference sequence). The CDR3 nucleotides read TGTGCCAGCAGTACGGCTTCCCCGGGGGAGCAGTACTTC. Translated: CASSTASPGEQYF.

In its sample, this clonotype was seen many times. The chain is built from TRBV6-1 and TRBJ2-7; 7 bases align to TRBD2. The CDR3 runs to 14 residues. CDR1 MNHNS and CDR2 SASEGT come from the germline V gene. J lost 5 bases, V lost 5 bases, and 9 bases had no gene match. The CDR3 loop is CASSYGQSGDEQYF. CDR3 nucleotides: TGTGCCAGCAGTTACGGGCAGAGCGGGGACGAGCAGTACTTC.

Note on this clonotype: This is likely a read error, given that the CDR3 carries no conserved phenylalanine or tryptophan at its end. The rearrangement uses TRBV30 and TRBJ1-1, with D hard to call. This CDR3 region has 11 residues. The germline V gene has CDR1 GTSNPN and CDR2 SVGIG (reference sequence). The V gene lost 8 bases and the J gene lost 1 base, with 8 bases spanning the gap. The CDR3 DNA reads TGTGCCCGGGAGGAGAACACTGAAGCTTTCTCT. It translates to CAREENTEAFS.

This clonotype was detected ten times or more. The rearrangement joins TRBV11-3 to TRBJ2-7, with 10 positions matching TRBD2. The CDR3 spans 15 residues. In germline, CDR1 is SGHNT, CDR2 YENEEA. After removal of 5 bases from V and 5 bases from J, the junction contained 9 bases not matched to a gene. CDR3 residues: CASSAFSGRLDEQYF. DNA of the CDR3: TGTGCCAGCAGCGCATTTAGCGGGAGGCTGGACGAGCAGTACTTC.

This clonotype was recorded many times. This chain connects TRBV2 to TRBJ1-2; no clear D gene. With 6 bases removed from V and 0 bases from J, the gap between germline ends came to 14 bases. There are 15 residues in the CDR3. Germline-derived CDR1 and CDR2 are SNHLY and FYNNEI. The CDR3 sequence is CASRGTGKTNYGYTF. The CDR3 DNA is TGTGCCAGCAGGGGTACGGGGAAAACTAACTATGGCTACACCTTC.

V gene TRBV7-8 combines with J gene TRBJ2-5, with 11 bases matching TRBD2. Trimming removed 2 bases from V and 0 bases from J; junction bases left unmatched: 11. Germline V CDR1 and CDR2: SGHVS, FQNEAQ. The CDR3 consists of 19 residues. The CDR3 protein is CASSLRSGLAVLNQETQYF. The CDR3 DNA follows: TGTGCCAGCAGCTTACGTTCGGGACTAGCGGTCCTCAACCAAGAGACCCAGTACTTC.

The chain carries TRBV7-9 and TRBJ1-5; 8 bases are shared with TRBD1. Germline V CDR1 and CDR2: SEHNR, FQNEAQ (reference sequence). Trimming at V came to 5 bases and at J to 5 bases, leaving 8 bases not matched to a gene. This CDR3 contains 15 residues. The CDR3 reads CASSPMGQDYQPQHF. DNA for the CDR3: TGTGCCAGCAGCCCGATGGGACAGGATTATCAGCCCCAGCATTTT. Complete variable domain (other parts from reference TRBV7-9 and TRBJ1-5): DTGVSQNPRHKITKRGQNVTFRCDPISEHNRLYWYRQTLGQGPEFLTYFQNEAQLEKSRLLSDRFSAERPKGSFSTLEIQRTEQGDSAMYLCASSPMGQDYQPQHFGDGTRLSIL.